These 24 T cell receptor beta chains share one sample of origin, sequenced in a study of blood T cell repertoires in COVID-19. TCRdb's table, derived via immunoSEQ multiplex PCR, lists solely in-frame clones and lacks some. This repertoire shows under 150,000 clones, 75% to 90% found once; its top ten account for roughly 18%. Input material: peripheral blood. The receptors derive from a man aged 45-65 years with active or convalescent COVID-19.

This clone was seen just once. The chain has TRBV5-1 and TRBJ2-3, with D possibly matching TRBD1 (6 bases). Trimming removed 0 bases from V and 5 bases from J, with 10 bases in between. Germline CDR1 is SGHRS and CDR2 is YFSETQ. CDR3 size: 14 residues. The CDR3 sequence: CASSLGGGVDTQYF. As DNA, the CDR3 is TGCGCCAGCAGCTTGGGTGGGGGCGTAGATACGCAGTATTTT.

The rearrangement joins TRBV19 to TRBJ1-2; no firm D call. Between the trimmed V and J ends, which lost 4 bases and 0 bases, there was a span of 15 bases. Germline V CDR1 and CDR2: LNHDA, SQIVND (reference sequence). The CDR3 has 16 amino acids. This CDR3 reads CASSKFDNQANYGYTF. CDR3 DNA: TGTGCCAGTAGTAAGTTCGATAATCAGGCTAACTATGGCTACACCTTC.

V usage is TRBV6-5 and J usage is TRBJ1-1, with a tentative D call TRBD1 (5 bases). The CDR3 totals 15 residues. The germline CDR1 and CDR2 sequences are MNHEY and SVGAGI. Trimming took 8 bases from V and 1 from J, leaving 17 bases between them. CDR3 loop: CASSIGVGRNTEAFF. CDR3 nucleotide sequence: TGTGCCAGCTCCATAGGGGTAGGACGGAACACTGAAGCTTTCTTT.

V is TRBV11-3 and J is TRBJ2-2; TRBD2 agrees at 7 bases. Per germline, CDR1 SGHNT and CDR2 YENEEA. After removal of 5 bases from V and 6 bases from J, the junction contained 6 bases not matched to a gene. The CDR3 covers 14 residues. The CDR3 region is CASSPRTSSGELFF. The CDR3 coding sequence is TGTGCCAGCAGCCCGCGGACTAGTTCCGGGGAGCTGTTTTTT.

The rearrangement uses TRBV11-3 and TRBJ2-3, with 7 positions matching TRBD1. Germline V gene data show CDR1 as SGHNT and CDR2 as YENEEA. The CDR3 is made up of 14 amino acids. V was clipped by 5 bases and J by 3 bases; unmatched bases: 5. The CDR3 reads CASSPGTVTDTQYF. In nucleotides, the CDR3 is TGTGCCAGCAGCCCCGGGACAGTGACAGATACGCAGTATTTT.

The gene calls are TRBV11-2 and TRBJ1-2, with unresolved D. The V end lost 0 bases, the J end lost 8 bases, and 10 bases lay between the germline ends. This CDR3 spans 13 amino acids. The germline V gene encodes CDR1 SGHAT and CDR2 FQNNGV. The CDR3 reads CASSLEARGGYTF. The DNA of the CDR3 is TGTGCCAGCAGCTTAGAGGCGCGAGGGGGCTACACCTTC.

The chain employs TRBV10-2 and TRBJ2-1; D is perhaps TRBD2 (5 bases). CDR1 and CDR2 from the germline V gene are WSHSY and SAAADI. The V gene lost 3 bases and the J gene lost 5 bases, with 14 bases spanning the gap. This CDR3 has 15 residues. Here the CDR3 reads CASSDFKRKDNEQFF. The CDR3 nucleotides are TGCGCCAGCAGTGATTTTAAGCGGAAAGACAATGAGCAGTTCTTC.

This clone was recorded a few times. CDR3 protein: CASSLGGQGASEAFF. The CDR3 nucleotides are TGTGCCAGCAGCTTAGGTGGGCAGGGGGCATCTGAAGCTTTCTTT. This chain connects TRBV11-2 to TRBJ1-1; TRBD1 agrees at 8 bases. Germline values: CDR1 SGHAT, CDR2 FQNNGV. J was trimmed by 6 bases and V by 1 base; bases with no gene match: 7. The length of the CDR3 is 15 residues. The variable domain in full, completed from reference TRBV11-2 and TRBJ1-1, reads EAGVAQSPRYKIIEKRQSVAFWCNPISGHATLYWYQQILGQGPKLLIQFQNNGVVDDSQLPKDRFSAERLKGVDSTLKIQPAKLEDSAVYLCASSLGGQGASEAFFGQGTRLTVV.

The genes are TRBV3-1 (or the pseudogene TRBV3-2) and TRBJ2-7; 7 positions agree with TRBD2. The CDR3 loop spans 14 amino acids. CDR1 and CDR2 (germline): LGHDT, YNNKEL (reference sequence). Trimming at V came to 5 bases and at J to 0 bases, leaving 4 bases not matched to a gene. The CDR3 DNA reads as TGTGCCAGCAGCACTAGCGTGAGCTCCTACGAGCAGTACTTC. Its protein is CASSTSVSSYEQYF.

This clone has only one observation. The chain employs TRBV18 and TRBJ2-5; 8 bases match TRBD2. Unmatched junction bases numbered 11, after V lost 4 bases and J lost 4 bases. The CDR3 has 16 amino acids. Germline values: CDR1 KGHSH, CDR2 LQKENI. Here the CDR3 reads CASSLGLSGAGETQYF. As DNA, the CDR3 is TGTGCCAGCTCACTCGGCCTTAGCGGGGCAGGAGAGACCCAGTACTTC.

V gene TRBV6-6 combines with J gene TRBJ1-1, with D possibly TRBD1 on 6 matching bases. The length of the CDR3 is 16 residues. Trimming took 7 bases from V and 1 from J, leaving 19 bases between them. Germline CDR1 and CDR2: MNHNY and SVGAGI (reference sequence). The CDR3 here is CASTTDAGDRNTEAFF. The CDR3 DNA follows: TGTGCCAGCACTACAGACGCAGGGGATAGGAACACTGAAGCTTTCTTT.

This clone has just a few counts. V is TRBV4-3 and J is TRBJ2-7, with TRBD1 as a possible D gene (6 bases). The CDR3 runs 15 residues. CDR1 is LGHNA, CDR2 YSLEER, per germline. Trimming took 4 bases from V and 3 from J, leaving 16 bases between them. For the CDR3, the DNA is TGCGCCAGCAGCCTTATACAGGGTCACCTCTACGAGCAGTACTTC. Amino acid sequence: CASSLIQGHLYEQYF.

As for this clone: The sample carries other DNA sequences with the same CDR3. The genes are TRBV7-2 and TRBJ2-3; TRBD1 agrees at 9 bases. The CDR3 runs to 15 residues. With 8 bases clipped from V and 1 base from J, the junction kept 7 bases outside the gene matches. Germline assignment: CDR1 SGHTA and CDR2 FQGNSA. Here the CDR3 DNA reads TGTGCCAGCTCCCCCCGGGACAGGGGCACAGATACGCAGTATTTT. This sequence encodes CASSPRDRGTDTQYF.

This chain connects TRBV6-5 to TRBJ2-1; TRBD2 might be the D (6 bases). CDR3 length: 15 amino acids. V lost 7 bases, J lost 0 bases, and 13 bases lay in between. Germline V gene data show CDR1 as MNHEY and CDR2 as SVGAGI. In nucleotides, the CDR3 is TGTGCCAGCAATCCGGGGGTCAGCTCCTACAATGAGCAGTTCTTC. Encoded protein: CASNPGVSSYNEQFF.

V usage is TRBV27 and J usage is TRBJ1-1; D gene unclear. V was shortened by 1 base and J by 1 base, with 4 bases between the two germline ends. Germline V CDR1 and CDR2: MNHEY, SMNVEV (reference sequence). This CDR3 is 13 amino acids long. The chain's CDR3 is CASSLWRNTEAFF. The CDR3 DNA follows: TGTGCCAGCAGTTTATGGAGGAACACTGAAGCTTTCTTT.

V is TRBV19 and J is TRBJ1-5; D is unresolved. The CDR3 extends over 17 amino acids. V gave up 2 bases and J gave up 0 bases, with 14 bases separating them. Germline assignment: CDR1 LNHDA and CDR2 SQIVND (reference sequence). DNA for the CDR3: TGTGCCAGTAGTATATGGGAGAGAATGAATAGCAATCAGCCCCAGCATTTT. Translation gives CASSIWERMNSNQPQHF.

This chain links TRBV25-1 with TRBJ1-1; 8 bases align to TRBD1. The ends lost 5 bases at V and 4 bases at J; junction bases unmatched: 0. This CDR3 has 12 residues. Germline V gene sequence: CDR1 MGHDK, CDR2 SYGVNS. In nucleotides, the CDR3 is TGTGCCAGCAGTACAGGGGGCACTGAAGCTTTCTTT. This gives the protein CASSTGGTEAFF. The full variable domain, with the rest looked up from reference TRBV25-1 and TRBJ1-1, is EADIYQTPRYLVIGTGKKITLECSQTMGHDKMYWYQQDPGMELHLIHYSYGVNSTEKGDLSSESTVSRIRTEHFPLTLESARPSHTSQYLCASSTGGTEAFFGQGTRLTVV.

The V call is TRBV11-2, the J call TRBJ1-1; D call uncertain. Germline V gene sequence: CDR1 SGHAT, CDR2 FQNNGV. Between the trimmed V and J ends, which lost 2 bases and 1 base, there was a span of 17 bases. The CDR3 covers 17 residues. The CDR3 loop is CASSLWVGGSKNTEAFF. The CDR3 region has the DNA TGTGCCAGCAGCTTATGGGTCGGCGGCAGTAAGAACACTGAAGCTTTCTTT.

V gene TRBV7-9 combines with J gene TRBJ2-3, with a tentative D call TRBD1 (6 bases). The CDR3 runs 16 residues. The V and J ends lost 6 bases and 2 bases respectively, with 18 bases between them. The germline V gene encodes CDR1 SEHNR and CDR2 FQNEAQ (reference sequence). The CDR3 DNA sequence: TGTGCCAGCAGTCTACTTTACCGGGACACCACAGATACGCAGTATTTT. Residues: CASSLLYRDTTDTQYF.

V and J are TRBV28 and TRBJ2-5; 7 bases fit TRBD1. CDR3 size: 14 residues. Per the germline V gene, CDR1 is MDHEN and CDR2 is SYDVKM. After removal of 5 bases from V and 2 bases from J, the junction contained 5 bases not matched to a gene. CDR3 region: CASSGSGQQETQYF. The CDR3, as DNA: TGTGCCAGCAGTGGGTCGGGACAGCAAGAGACCCAGTACTTC. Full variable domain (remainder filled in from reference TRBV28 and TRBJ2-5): DVKVTQSSRYLVKRTGEKVFLECVQDMDHENMFWYRQDPGLGLRLIYFSYDVKMKEKGDIPEGYSVSREKKERFSLILESASTNQTSMYLCASSGSGQQETQYFGPGTRLLVL.

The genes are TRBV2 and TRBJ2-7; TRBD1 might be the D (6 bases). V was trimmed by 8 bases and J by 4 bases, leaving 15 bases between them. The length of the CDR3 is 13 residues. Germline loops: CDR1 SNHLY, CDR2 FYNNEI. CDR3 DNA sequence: TGTGCCAGCCGGCCAGGGGTTTCATACGAGCAGTACTTC. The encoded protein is CASRPGVSYEQYF.

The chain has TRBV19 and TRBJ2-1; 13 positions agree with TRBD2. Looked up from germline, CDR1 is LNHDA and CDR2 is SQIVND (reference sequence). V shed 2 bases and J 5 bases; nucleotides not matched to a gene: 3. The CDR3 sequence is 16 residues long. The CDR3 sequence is CASSIKGLAGNNEQFF. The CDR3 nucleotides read TGTGCCAGTAGTATAAAGGGACTAGCGGGAAACAATGAGCAGTTCTTC.

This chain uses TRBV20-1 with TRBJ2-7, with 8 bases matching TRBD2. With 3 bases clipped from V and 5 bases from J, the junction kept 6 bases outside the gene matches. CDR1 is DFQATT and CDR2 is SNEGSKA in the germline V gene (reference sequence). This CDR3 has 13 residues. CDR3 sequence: CSASREGRDEQYF. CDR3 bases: TGCAGTGCTAGTCGGGAGGGCCGAGACGAGCAGTACTTC.

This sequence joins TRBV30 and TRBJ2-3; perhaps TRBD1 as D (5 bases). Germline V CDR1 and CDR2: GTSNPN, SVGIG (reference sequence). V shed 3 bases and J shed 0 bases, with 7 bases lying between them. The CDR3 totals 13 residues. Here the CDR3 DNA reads TGTGCCTGGAGGACAGCTAGCACAGATACGCAGTATTTT. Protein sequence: CAWRTASTDTQYF.